These 25 T cell receptor beta chains share one sample of origin, sequenced in a study of response to subunit inactivated influenza vaccine. TCRdb called the RT-PCR reads again in MiXCR, with one record for every CDR3 protein. The sample includes approximately 520,000 distinct CDR3 sequences, approximately 24% seen only once; the top ten take approximately 2%. The sample in question was CD4+ T cells sorted from PBMCs, obtained around 5 days after vaccination. These receptors came from a man aged 50 or older who received an inactivated influenza vaccine.

A few counts support this clonotype. The chain has TRBV29-1 and TRBJ1-1, with 8 bases that match TRBD1. CDR1 is SQVTM, CDR2 ANQGSEA, per germline. The length of the CDR3 is 13 residues. V lost 5 bases and J lost 4; bases outside the gene matches: 6. The CDR3 DNA reads as TGCAGCGTTAGAACAGGGGGTAGCACTGAAGCTTTCTTT. Protein product: CSVRTGGSTEAFF.

This clonotype was seen repeatedly, ten times or more. This sequence joins TRBV5-1 and TRBJ1-1; D is unresolved. The CDR3 length is 13 residues. The germline gives CDR1 SGHRS, CDR2 YFSETQ. Trimming pared 1 base from V and 0 bases from J, leaving 4 bases between. For the CDR3, the DNA is TGCGCCAGCAGCTTGTCAGTGAACACTGAAGCTTTCTTT. The encoded protein is CASSLSVNTEAFF.

The rearrangement uses TRBV20-1 and TRBJ1-3; TRBD1 agrees at 7 bases. This CDR3 comprises 15 residues. CDR1 DFQATT and CDR2 SNEGSKA come from the germline V gene (reference sequence). V was pared by 5 bases and J by 0 bases, with 7 bases of the junction left unmatched. The CDR3 spells CSAWKDRHSGNTIYF. The CDR3 DNA sequence: TGCAGTGCTTGGAAGGACAGGCACTCTGGAAACACCATATATTTT.

This clonotype occurred a few times. The chain links TRBV5-1 to TRBJ2-7; tentatively, D is TRBD1 (6 bases). The CDR3 runs to 15 residues. Per the germline V gene, CDR1 is SGHRS and CDR2 is YFSETQ. V lost 4 bases and J lost 2, with 16 bases in between. The CDR3 is CASSPRTDSPYEQYF. Here the CDR3 DNA reads TGCGCCAGCAGCCCGAGAACGGACAGTCCCTACGAGCAGTACTTC.

This clonotype was seen a handful of times. The chain couples TRBV7-2 to TRBJ2-1; 7 bases line up with TRBD1. Germline trimming cut 7 bases from V and 0 bases from J; bases unmatched to any gene: 3. Germline CDR1 reads SGHTA; CDR2 reads FQGNSA. The length of the CDR3 is 14 residues. The CDR3 DNA sequence: TGTGCCAGCATGGACAGGAGCTCCTACAATGAGCAGTTCTTC. Encoded protein: CASMDRSSYNEQFF.

This chain links TRBV15 with TRBJ2-3; possibly TRBD1 for D (6 bases). The CDR3 is 14 residues long. The germline V gene has CDR1 LNHNV and CDR2 YYDKDF (reference sequence). V shed 0 bases and J shed 5 bases, with 9 bases lying between them. Written as DNA, the CDR3 is TGTGCCACCAGCAGAGATCAACAGGGAGATACGCAGTATTTT. Its protein is CATSRDQQGDTQYF.

This rearrangement joins TRBV7-9 to TRBJ1-5; TRBD1 might be the D (6 bases). CDR3 size: 15 residues. From germline, CDR1 is SEHNR and CDR2 FQNEAQ (reference sequence). The ends were cut back, 7 bases at V and 4 bases at J, with 17 bases in the middle. CDR3 coding DNA: TGTGCCAGCAACCGTGGGATACAGGGAAATCAGCCCCAGCATTTT. Translation: CASNRGIQGNQPQHF.

To note about this clonotype: Germline and junction disagree at one end, which may indicate a read error. CDR3 DNA sequence: TGTGCCAGCAGACAACAGGGGAATTTGAATTTT. Its protein product is CASRQQGNLNF. The V and J genes are TRBV6-5 and TRBJ2-3; 7 bases align to TRBD1. Per germline, CDR1 MNHEY and CDR2 SVGAGI. The CDR3 runs 11 residues.

The V call is TRBV7-9, the J call TRBJ2-5; the match to TRBD1 covers 8 bases. Germline V gene sequence: CDR1 SEHNR, CDR2 FQNEAQ (reference sequence). V gave up 0 bases and J gave up 12 bases; unmatched junction bases: 9. CDR3 length equals 14 residues. In nucleotides, the CDR3 is TGTGCCAGCAGCTTAGCGATTACGAAGGACAGGGAGTACTTC. Protein: CASSLAITKDREYF.

This clonotype was observed a few times. The chain uses TRBV20-1 and TRBJ2-3; D is perhaps TRBD1 or TRBD2 (5 bases each). With 6 bases removed from V and 6 bases from J, the gap between germline ends came to 19 bases. The CDR3 totals 14 residues. Germline V gives CDR1 DFQATT, CDR2 SNEGSKA (reference sequence). The CDR3 is CSAHGTYRGDTQYF. Written as DNA, the CDR3 is TGCAGTGCCCACGGGACCTACCGAGGGGATACGCAGTATTTT.

The chain has TRBV12-3 or TRBV12-4 and TRBJ2-3; D possibly uses TRBD1 or TRBD2 (5 bases each). The V and J ends lost 3 bases and 1 base respectively, with 11 bases between them. There are 15 residues in the CDR3. The CDR3 loop is CASSFGDRGTDTQYF. For the CDR3, the DNA is TGTGCCAGCAGTTTTGGGGACCGCGGCACAGATACGCAGTATTTT.

The chain employs TRBV20-1 and TRBJ2-5, with 7 bases identical to TRBD1. The CDR3 loop spans 15 amino acids. Germline CDR1 is DFQATT and CDR2 is SNEGSKA (reference sequence). The V segment lost 5 bases and the J segment 6 bases; nucleotides outside the gene matches: 15. The CDR3 bases are TGCAGTGCTCAGAATTCCGGGACAGCCTCACAGACCCAGTACTTC. This codes for CSAQNSGTASQTQYF.

The rearrangement uses TRBV4-2 and TRBJ2-7; either TRBD1 or TRBD2 may supply D (7 bases each). Germline assignment: CDR1 LGHNA and CDR2 YNFKEQ. CDR3 length equals 16 residues. V was shortened by 0 bases and J by 6 bases, with 18 bases between the two germline ends. The CDR3 loop reads CASSQEAGEGAGEQYF. In nucleotides, the CDR3 is TGTGCCAGCAGCCAAGAGGCGGGAGAGGGGGCAGGCGAGCAGTACTTC.

This chain uses TRBV20-1 with TRBJ2-3; tentative D call: TRBD2 (6 bases). The ends were cut back, 4 bases at V and 5 bases at J, with 13 bases in the middle. Germline V CDR1 and CDR2: DFQATT, SNEGSKA (reference sequence). The CDR3 covers 13 residues. The CDR3 region has the DNA TGCAGTGCTATTGAACCCGGGGGAGATACGCAGTATTTT. This translates into CSAIEPGGDTQYF.

This clonotype has ten or more counts. The V and J genes are TRBV24-1 and TRBJ2-1; D uncertain. CDR1 is KGHDR and CDR2 is SFDVKD in the germline V gene. Trimming shortened V by 4 bases and J by 2 bases, and 17 bases separated the two germline ends. This CDR3 has 17 amino acids. The CDR3 spells CATSDLISSYTYNEQFF. In nucleotides, the CDR3 is TGTGCCACCAGTGACTTGATCTCAAGCTATACCTACAATGAGCAGTTCTTC.

This clonotype appeared a few times. The chain carries TRBV6-2 or TRBV6-3 and TRBJ2-1; D is unresolved. Deletions cut 5 bases from V and 2 bases from J, with 16 bases between. The CDR3 covers 16 residues. Germline-derived CDR1 and CDR2 are MNHEY and SVGEGT. The CDR3 loop is CASSTIKGPTYNEQFF. CDR3 DNA: TGTGCCAGCAGTACCATAAAGGGCCCCACCTACAATGAGCAGTTCTTC.

The chain couples TRBV5-1 to TRBJ2-1; 11 nucleotides match TRBD1. V dropped 0 bases and J dropped 9; count of bases not matched to a gene: 11. The length of the CDR3 is 17 residues. From germline, CDR1 is SGHRS and CDR2 YFSETQ. The CDR3 bases are TGCGCCAGCAGCTTGGCCCTCTACGGGACAGGGGGGGGTGAGCAGTTCTTC. This gives the protein CASSLALYGTGGGEQFF.

The V and J genes are TRBV11-2 and TRBJ2-3; a weak D match, TRBD2 (7 bases). Looked up from germline, CDR1 is SGHAT and CDR2 is FQNNGV. This CDR3 has 13 residues. Trimming stripped 7 bases from V and 6 bases from J, with 14 bases between. The CDR3 DNA reads as TGTGCCAGCAATCGGGGGGCTAGGGATACGCAGTATTTT. Its protein product is CASNRGARDTQYF.

V is TRBV20-1 and J is TRBJ2-7; the match to TRBD2 covers 7 bases. J gave up 2 bases and V 4 bases, and 8 bases lay outside the gene matches. Germline V CDR1 and CDR2: DFQATT, SNEGSKA (reference sequence). This CDR3 is built from 14 residues. The CDR3 sequence: CSANERAGTYEQYF. CDR3 nucleotide sequence: TGCAGTGCTAATGAAAGAGCGGGGACCTACGAGCAGTACTTC.

This clonotype has just a few counts. J is TRBJ2-7 and V is TRBV9, with D unclear. The V gene lost 0 bases and the J gene lost 2 bases, with 9 bases spanning the gap. The CDR3 length is 14 residues. The germline V gene encodes CDR1 SGDLS and CDR2 YYNGEE. CDR3 in DNA: TGTGCCAGCAGCGTAGCTGAAGGGCCCTACGAGCAGTACTTC. It specifies CASSVAEGPYEQYF.

This clonotype was counted ten times or more. This chain uses TRBV20-1 with TRBJ2-2, with D possibly matching TRBD2 (6 bases). Looked up from germline, CDR1 is DFQATT and CDR2 is SNEGSKA (reference sequence). This CDR3 contains 16 residues. V lost 0 bases to trimming and J lost 1 base, with 12 bases between them. Here the CDR3 reads CSAREPSGGNTGELFF. The CDR3 DNA is TGCAGTGCTAGAGAGCCCTCCGGGGGGAACACCGGGGAGCTGTTTTTT.

The chain recombines TRBV14 with TRBJ1-1; D might be TRBD1 (5 bases). The CDR3 sequence is 15 residues long. Between the trimmed V and J ends, which lost 2 bases and 4 bases, there was a span of 14 bases. CDR1 is SGHDN, CDR2 FVKESK, per germline. As DNA, the CDR3 is TGTGCCAGCAGCCAAAAGCTAGGGACCGTCACTGAAGCTTTCTTT. Its translation: CASSQKLGTVTEAFF.

This clonotype has just a few counts. The CDR3 region is CASKSTGGFYEQYF. In DNA form, the CDR3 reads TGTGCCAGCAAGTCGACAGGGGGTTTCTACGAGCAGTACTTC. The V gene is TRBV6-1, the J gene TRBJ2-7, with 9 bases that match TRBD1. The CDR3 contains 14 residues. Germline loops: CDR1 MNHNS, CDR2 SASEGT. The ends lost 7 bases at V and 3 bases at J; junction bases unmatched: 7.

The chain couples TRBV6-5 to TRBJ2-7, with D perhaps TRBD1 or TRBD2 (6 bases each). Germline V gene sequence: CDR1 MNHEY, CDR2 SVGAGI. V was cut by 2 bases and J by 2 bases, with 13 bases left in between. The CDR3 totals 15 residues. As DNA, the CDR3 is TGTGCCAGCAGTTACGGGGGGCAGGGGACCTACGAGCAGTACTTC. Protein product: CASSYGGQGTYEQYF.

The chain recombines TRBV30 with TRBJ2-2, with D tentatively TRBD1 or TRBD2 (5 bases each). The CDR3 totals 14 residues. Per the germline V gene, CDR1 is GTSNPN and CDR2 is SVGIG (reference sequence). V was trimmed by 4 bases and J by 0 bases, leaving 9 bases between them. CDR3 region: CAWKGTANTGELFF. For the CDR3, the DNA is TGTGCCTGGAAAGGGACGGCGAACACCGGGGAGCTGTTTTTT. The variable domain in full, with the rest retrieved from reference TRBV30 and TRBJ2-2, is SQTIHQWPATLVQPVGSPLSLECTVEGTSNPNLYWYRQAAGRGLQLLFYSVGIGQISSEVPQNLSASRPQDRQFILSSKKLLLSDSGFYLCAWKGTANTGELFFGEGSRLTVL.